This T cell receptor (beta chain) was sequenced for a study of T-cell memory formation after mild COVID-19. Across the study: TCR clusters were mostly donor specific. Findings of the study overall: From day 15 to 85, contracting clones were balanced between CD4 and CD8, whereas later expanders leaned toward CD4+.

In regard to this clonotype: Its antigen is currently unknown.

Germline CDR1 MGHRA, CDR2 YSYEKL. V shed 4 bases and J shed 9 bases, with 13 bases lying between them. CDR3 size: 13 residues. 5'RACE, which relied on constant-segment primers, yielded TCR alpha and TCR beta cDNA libraries carrying sample barcodes and UMIs. TCRdb re-derived calls from the 5' RACE reads in MiXCR, one entry per CDR3 protein. The sample gives 190,000 or so distinct CDR3 sequences, about a fifth of which show up once; roughly 24% is in the top ten. This chain uses TRBV4-1 with TRBJ2-1, with D perhaps TRBD1 (6 bases). The origin of this receptor is an adult woman who had mild COVID-19 (a few samples of this study predate the infection). Cell type and time point are not known. Sequenced: PBMCs or a T cell subset sorted from them (not recorded which). The CDR3 sequence: CASSLTRGSEQFF. The CDR3 nucleotides are TGCGCCAGCAGCCTCACAAGGGGGAGTGAGCAGTTCTTC.